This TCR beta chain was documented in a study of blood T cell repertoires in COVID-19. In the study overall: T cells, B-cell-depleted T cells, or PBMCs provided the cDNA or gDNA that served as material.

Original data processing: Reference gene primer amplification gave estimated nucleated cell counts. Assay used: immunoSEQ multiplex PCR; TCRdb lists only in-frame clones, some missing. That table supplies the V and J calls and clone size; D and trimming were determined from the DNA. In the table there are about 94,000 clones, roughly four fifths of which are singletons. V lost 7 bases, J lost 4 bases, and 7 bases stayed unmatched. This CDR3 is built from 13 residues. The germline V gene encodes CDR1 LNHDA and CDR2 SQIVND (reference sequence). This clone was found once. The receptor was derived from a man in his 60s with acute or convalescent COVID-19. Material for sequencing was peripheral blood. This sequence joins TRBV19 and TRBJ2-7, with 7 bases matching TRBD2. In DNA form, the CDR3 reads TGTGCCAGTACCGGGACTACCAGATACGAGCAGTACTTC. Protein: CASTGTTRYEQYF.